This T cell receptor (beta chain) was recorded in a study of response to subunit inactivated influenza vaccine. Study-level results: It was the authors' suggestion that each seasonal influenza vaccination recruits few new T cells.

The CDR3 is 15 residues long. The V gene end was trimmed by 0 bases and the J gene end by 0 bases; junction bases not matched to a gene: 5. Germline CDR1 is DFQATT and CDR2 is SNEGSKA (reference sequence). Details on this clonotype: Its antigen is unknown.

TCRdb passed the RT-PCR reads through MiXCR, listing each CDR3 protein once. The sample contains about 190,000 distinct CDR3 sequences, roughly 14% of which appear only once. V is TRBV20-1 and J is TRBJ2-7, with TRBD2 identical over 7 bases. This clonotype was obtained from a man aged 45 to 65 who received an inactivated influenza vaccine. The sequencing used CD8+ T cells sorted from PBMCs, collected more than 4 days after vaccination. CDR3 sequence: CSARDQAGSSYEQYF. For the CDR3, the DNA is TGCAGTGCTAGAGATCAAGCGGGGTCCTCCTACGAGCAGTACTTC.